The 8 T cell receptor beta chains below all came from one sample that was sequenced in a study of cytomegalovirus exposure and HLA in healthy donors. PCR amplification relied on 60 Vbeta primers (plus 13 Jbeta primers). Only in-frame clones appear in the TCRdb table, and some are missing; sequencing was by immunoSEQ multiplex PCR. The sample holds 80,000 to 95,000 clones, 70% to 80% seen once. Sample: PBMCs. The receptors shown here come from a woman in her forties in good health and CMV-seropositive.

The genes are TRBV5-1 and TRBJ2-1; 7 bases fit TRBD1. Germline CDR1 SGHRS, CDR2 YFSETQ. This CDR3 is 15 amino acids long. V trimming: 4 bases; J trimming: 6 bases; junction bases outside the gene matches: 10. This CDR3 is CASSRSGQMINEQFF. The CDR3 DNA sequence: TGCGCCAGCAGCCGCTCGGGACAGATGATCAATGAGCAGTTCTTC.

CDR3: CATSITRGDGYTF. The CDR3 nucleotides read TGTGCCACCAGCATCACCAGGGGCGATGGCTACACCTTC. The chain employs TRBV15 and TRBJ1-2, with D perhaps matching TRBD1 (6 bases). Germline assignment: CDR1 LNHNV and CDR2 YYDKDF (reference sequence). V was cut by 4 bases and J by 6 bases, with 12 bases left in between. The CDR3 loop spans 13 amino acids.

The chain couples TRBV7-2 to TRBJ1-5; TRBD1 agrees at 7 bases. The germline V gene encodes CDR1 SGHTA and CDR2 FQGNSA. CDR3 length equals 14 residues. The J segment lost 8 bases and the V segment lost 4 bases, leaving 8 bases of the junction unmatched. CDR3 loop: CASSSDRLGEPQHF. CDR3 sequence (DNA): TGTGCCAGCAGCTCGGACAGGCTTGGTGAGCCCCAGCATTTT.

J is TRBJ2-1 and V is TRBV11-1; D might be TRBD2 (7 bases). CDR1 and CDR2 from the germline V gene are SGHAT and FQDESV (reference sequence). The CDR3 sequence is 14 residues long. V was cut by 3 bases and J by 10 bases, with 16 bases left in between. For the CDR3, the DNA is TGTGCCAGCAGCTTGTGGGGGGGCTTCCCAGAGCAGTTCTTC. It is translated as CASSLWGGFPEQFF.

This rearrangement joins TRBV27 to TRBJ1-3, with D possibly matching TRBD1 (5 bases). Germline assignment: CDR1 MNHEY and CDR2 SMNVEV (reference sequence). This CDR3 has 15 residues. V lost 3 bases and J 0 bases, leaving 9 bases between the germline ends. CDR3 sequence reads: CASSFRGSSGNTIYF. For the CDR3, the DNA is TGTGCCAGCAGTTTTAGGGGCAGCTCTGGAAACACCATATATTTT.

J is TRBJ1-3 and V is TRBV19, with D possibly being TRBD1 (5 bases). V was clipped by 5 bases and J by 0 bases, with 17 bases between them. CDR1 and CDR2 from the germline V gene are LNHDA and SQIVND (reference sequence). The CDR3 totals 17 residues. Written as DNA, the CDR3 is TGTGCCAGTAGTGTCCGCCTTCAGGGTAGCTCTGGAAACACCATATATTTT. Protein product: CASSVRLQGSSGNTIYF. Full variable domain (remainder filled in from reference TRBV19 and TRBJ1-3): DGGITQSPKYLFRKEGQNVTLSCEQNLNHDAMYWYRQDPGQGLRLIYYSQIVNDFQKGDIAEGYSVSREKKESFPLTVTSAQKNPTAFYLCASSVRLQGSSGNTIYFGEGSWLTVV.

Concerning this clone itself: The junction and the germline gene differ at one end; a read error may be behind it. In the same sample, other DNA sequences code for this CDR3. The chain uses TRBV29-1 and TRBJ1-1; the match to TRBD1 covers 9 bases. Germline V gives CDR1 SQVTM, CDR2 ANQGSEA. The CDR3 length is 13 residues. The CDR3 loop reads CSARDRVNTEAFF. CDR3 DNA sequence: TGCAGCGCCAGGGACAGGGTGAACACAGAAGCTTTCTTT.

The chain is built from TRBV4-2 and TRBJ1-2; TRBD1 aligns across 10 bases. CDR1 is LGHNA and CDR2 is YNFKEQ in the germline V gene. Unmatched junction bases numbered 15, after V lost 3 bases and J lost 8 bases. This CDR3 comprises 17 residues. In DNA form, the CDR3 reads TGTGCCAGCAGCCAGCTTATACGGGGACAGGGGTTTGCCGGCTACACCTTC. It yields the protein CASSQLIRGQGFAGYTF.